This T cell receptor beta chain was recovered during a study of blood T cell repertoires in COVID-19. Study as a whole: Collection of acute and convalescent COVID-19 samples took place in the United States, Italy and Spain. Nucleic acid was either cDNA or gDNA, and it came from T cells, B-cell-depleted T cells, or PBMCs.

The authors' processing: Nucleated cell counts were estimated from reference gene primer amplification. Repertoires were generated with immunoSEQ multiplex PCR, while TCRdb's copy carries only in-frame clones and drops some. V, J and clone size are taken as reported in that table, and D and trimming were inferred from the DNA itself. The sample consists of 200,000 to 300,000 clones, over 65% of them appearing once. Germline CDR1 reads KGHSH; CDR2 reads LQKENI. The CDR3 consists of 10 residues. Turning to this clone: A read error may produce the germline difference seen at one junction end.

Source material: peripheral blood. The chain uses TRBV18 and TRBJ2-4; tentatively, D is TRBD2 (5 bases). The receptor comes from a woman aged 80 or over with acute or convalescent COVID-19. In DNA form, the CDR3 reads TGTGCCAGCTTAAGGGAGAGGCCCTTGTTC. Translated, it gives CASLRERPLF.